This T cell receptor beta chain was identified during a study of control samples from healthy donors and cancer patients. Some clones are missing from TCRdb's copy, which holds only in-frame ones; the method was immunoSEQ multiplex PCR. The table has 150,000 to 200,000 clones, around nine tenths seen once. CDR1 MNHEY and CDR2 SVGAGI come from the germline V gene. V was pared by 4 bases and J by 2 bases, with 17 bases between. CDR3 size: 16 residues. This clonotype was obtained from a man younger than 45 in good health. V usage is TRBV6-5 and J usage is TRBJ1-2; TRBD1 might be the D (6 bases). Sequencing used blood. CDR3 region: CASSSSIPTGNYGYTF. CDR3 sequence (DNA): TGTGCCAGCAGTTCCTCCATCCCGACAGGCAACTATGGCTACACCTTC.